Listed here are 18 T cell receptor beta chains from one sample, sequenced in a study of blood T cell repertoires in COVID-19. TCRdb's table, derived via immunoSEQ multiplex PCR, lists solely in-frame clones and lacks some. The sample has roughly 240,000 clones, almost 85% seen once. The sequencing input was PBMCs or T cells enriched from blood (not recorded which). The source of these receptors is a woman between 45 and 65 years old with acute COVID-19.

This clone was seen just once. The genes are TRBV18 and TRBJ2-5; TRBD2 agrees at 10 bases. This CDR3 is built from 17 residues. Looked up from germline, CDR1 is KGHSH and CDR2 is LQKENI. V trimming: 0 bases; J trimming: 5 bases; junction bases outside the gene matches: 9. CDR3 DNA sequence: TGTGCCAGCTCACCACCGGTCTCTAGCGGGGGCTTCGAGACCCAGTACTTC. Its translation: CASSPPVSSGGFETQYF.

The V gene is TRBV5-8, the J gene TRBJ2-5; 8 bases map to TRBD1. Trimming at V came to 9 bases and at J to 3 bases, leaving 13 bases not matched to a gene. CDR1 and CDR2 (germline): SGHTS, YDEGEE. The CDR3 runs 15 residues. CDR3 bases: TGTGCCACTACACAGGGGGTGGGCGTAGAAGAGACCCAGTACTTC. Encoded protein: CATTQGVGVEETQYF.

The chain combines TRBV5-8 with TRBJ1-5; 7 bases line up with TRBD1. V lost 0 bases to trimming and J lost 4 bases; unmatched junction nucleotides: 4. This CDR3 is built from 15 residues. Germline V CDR1 and CDR2: SGHTS, YDEGEE. The CDR3 loop reads CASSLDPGGNQPQHF. CDR3 coding DNA: TGTGCCAGCAGCTTGGACCCAGGGGGGAATCAGCCCCAGCATTTT.

The gene calls are TRBV4-1 and TRBJ2-1; no reliable D call. CDR1 is MGHRA, CDR2 YSYEKL, per germline. Trimming took off 0 bases at V and 10 bases at J, with 7 bases between the two ends. The CDR3 has 12 amino acids. CDR3 residues: CASSQEVREQFF. For the CDR3, the DNA is TGCGCCAGCAGCCAAGAGGTACGGGAGCAGTTCTTC.

The chain combines TRBV4-2 with TRBJ1-4; a weak D match, TRBD1 (5 bases). Germline lookup yields CDR1 LGHNA and CDR2 YNFKEQ. V lost 8 bases to trimming and J lost 0 bases, with 7 bases between them. CDR3 length: 13 residues. Here the CDR3 reads CASCRATNEKLFF. CDR3 nucleotide sequence: TGTGCCAGCTGCAGGGCAACTAATGAAAAACTGTTTTTT.

This clone has a single count. This chain joins TRBV7-2 and TRBJ2-1; D perhaps matches TRBD2 (6 bases). Trimming removed 5 bases from V and 0 bases from J, with 11 bases in between. Germline V gene lookup returns CDR1 SGHTA and CDR2 FQGNSA. The CDR3 runs 15 residues. CDR3 sequence reads: CASSHRLDSYNEQFF. The CDR3 DNA is TGTGCCAGCAGCCACCGACTAGACTCCTACAATGAGCAGTTCTTC.

V is TRBV12-3 or TRBV12-4 and J is TRBJ1-1; D is unresolved. V was trimmed by 5 bases and J by 5 bases, leaving 12 bases between them. The CDR3 has 13 residues. Here the CDR3 reads CASSKLPGTEAFF. The CDR3 nucleotides read TGTGCCAGCAGTAAGCTCCCGGGGACTGAAGCTTTCTTT.

The chain recombines TRBV7-9 with TRBJ1-5; tentatively, D is TRBD1 (6 bases). V was clipped by 1 base and J by 2 bases, with 6 bases between them. CDR3 size: 14 residues. CDR1 SEHNR and CDR2 FQNEAQ come from the germline V gene (reference sequence). The CDR3 loop is CASSLEGGNQPQHF. CDR3 coding DNA: TGTGCCAGCAGCTTAGAGGGGGGCAATCAGCCCCAGCATTTT.

The rearrangement uses TRBV7-2 and TRBJ1-1; TRBD1 is a possible D gene (6 bases). Germline lookup yields CDR1 SGHTA and CDR2 FQGNSA. V gave up 5 bases and J gave up 1 base, with 14 bases separating them. The CDR3 runs to 15 residues. Here the CDR3 reads CASSLRQGTNTEAFF. The CDR3 nucleotides are TGTGCCAGCAGCCTACGCCAGGGGACGAACACTGAAGCTTTCTTT.

The V and J genes are TRBV14 and TRBJ2-2, with D unclear. Trimming took off 0 bases at V and 5 bases at J, with 4 bases between the two ends. The CDR3 length is 13 residues. Per the germline V gene, CDR1 is SGHDN and CDR2 is FVKESK. For the CDR3, the DNA is TGTGCCAGCAGCCAAGAGAGAACCGGGGAGCTGTTTTTT. Protein product: CASSQERTGELFF.

V usage is TRBV6-5 and J usage is TRBJ1-1, with 8 bases lining up with TRBD1. This CDR3 comprises 15 residues. Germline lookup yields CDR1 MNHEY and CDR2 SVGAGI. After removal of 4 bases from V and 5 bases from J, the junction contained 9 bases not matched to a gene. The CDR3 DNA reads as TGTGCCAGCAGTTCCTCAGGGGGCCGGGGGACTGAAGCTTTCTTT. Amino acids: CASSSSGGRGTEAFF.

This clone was seen only a few times. The chain links TRBV4-2 to TRBJ1-3; no definite D call. Germline assignment: CDR1 LGHNA and CDR2 YNFKEQ. This CDR3 contains 16 residues. V gave up 0 bases and J gave up 2 bases, with 11 bases separating them. The CDR3 here is CASSQDPGSPGNTIYF. CDR3 coding DNA: TGTGCCAGCAGCCAAGATCCCGGGTCCCCTGGAAACACCATATATTTT.

The genes are TRBV5-1 and TRBJ1-1; D ambiguous. Germline CDR1 SGHRS, CDR2 YFSETQ. V lost 3 bases and J lost 3, with 9 bases in between. The CDR3 covers 13 residues. The CDR3 region is CASSSGLYTEAFF. The CDR3 nucleotides are TGCGCCAGCAGCTCCGGACTGTACACTGAAGCTTTCTTT. Full variable domain (remainder filled in from reference TRBV5-1 and TRBJ1-1): KAGVTQTPRYLIKTRGQQVTLSCSPISGHRSVSWYQQTPGQGLQFLFEYFSETQRNKGNFPGRFSGRQFSNSRSEMNVSTLELGDSALYLCASSSGLYTEAFFGQGTRLTVV.

This chain connects TRBV9 to TRBJ1-4; possibly TRBD1 for D (5 bases). This CDR3 spans 16 amino acids. Germline V gene lookup returns CDR1 SGDLS and CDR2 YYNGEE. Between the trimmed V and J ends, which lost 3 bases and 6 bases, there was a span of 18 bases. CDR3 amino acids: CASSASLQGPDEKLFF. The CDR3 DNA follows: TGTGCCAGCAGCGCCTCCCTGCAGGGCCCGGATGAAAAACTGTTTTTT.

The rearrangement uses TRBV9 and TRBJ2-7, with a tentative D call TRBD1 (5 bases). CDR3 length: 12 residues. Germline CDR1 reads SGDLS; CDR2 reads YYNGEE. V gave up 4 bases and J gave up 4 bases, with 9 bases separating them. This CDR3 is CASSPTDYEQYF. CDR3 DNA: TGTGCCAGCAGCCCGACAGATTACGAGCAGTACTTC.

This clone appeared a single time. The V call is TRBV6-6, the J call TRBJ2-7, with TRBD1 matching over 7 bases. Germline V gives CDR1 MNHNY, CDR2 SVGAGI (reference sequence). The CDR3 spans 12 residues. J was trimmed by 4 bases and V by 8 bases; bases with no gene match: 5. CDR3 coding DNA: TGTGCCAGCGCCGGGACAGCGTACGAGCAGTACTTC. Its translation: CASAGTAYEQYF.

V is TRBV6-2 or TRBV6-3 and J is TRBJ2-3; maybe TRBD2 (5 bases). CDR1 and CDR2 from the germline V gene are MNHEY and SVGEGT. V lost 2 bases to trimming and J lost 6 bases, with 9 bases between them. The CDR3 loop spans 13 amino acids. CDR3 protein: CASSYDYRDTQYF. The CDR3 bases are TGTGCCAGCAGTTACGACTACCGTGATACGCAGTATTTT.

Worth noting for this clone: This CDR3 is also generated by other DNA sequences in the sample. The genes are TRBV5-6 and TRBJ2-7, with TRBD2 as a possible D gene (5 bases). Per germline, CDR1 SGHDT and CDR2 YYEEEE. V was cut by 4 bases and J by 4 bases, with 12 bases left in between. This CDR3 contains 13 residues. This CDR3 reads CASSPSRAYEQYF. CDR3 nucleotide sequence: TGTGCCAGCAGCCCCTCGAGGGCTTACGAGCAGTACTTC.